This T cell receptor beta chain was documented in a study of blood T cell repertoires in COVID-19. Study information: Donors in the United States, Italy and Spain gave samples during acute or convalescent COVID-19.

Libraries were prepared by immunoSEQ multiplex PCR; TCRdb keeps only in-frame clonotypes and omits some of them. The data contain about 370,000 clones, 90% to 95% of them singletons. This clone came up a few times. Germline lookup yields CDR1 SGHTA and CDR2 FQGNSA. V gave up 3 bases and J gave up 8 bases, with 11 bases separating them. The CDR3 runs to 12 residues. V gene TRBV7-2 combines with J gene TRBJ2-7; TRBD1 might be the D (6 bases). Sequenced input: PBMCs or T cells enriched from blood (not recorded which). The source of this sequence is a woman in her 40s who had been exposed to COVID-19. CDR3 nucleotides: TGTGCCAGCAGCTTGACAGGTTCGCAGCAGTACTTC. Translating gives CASSLTGSQQYF.